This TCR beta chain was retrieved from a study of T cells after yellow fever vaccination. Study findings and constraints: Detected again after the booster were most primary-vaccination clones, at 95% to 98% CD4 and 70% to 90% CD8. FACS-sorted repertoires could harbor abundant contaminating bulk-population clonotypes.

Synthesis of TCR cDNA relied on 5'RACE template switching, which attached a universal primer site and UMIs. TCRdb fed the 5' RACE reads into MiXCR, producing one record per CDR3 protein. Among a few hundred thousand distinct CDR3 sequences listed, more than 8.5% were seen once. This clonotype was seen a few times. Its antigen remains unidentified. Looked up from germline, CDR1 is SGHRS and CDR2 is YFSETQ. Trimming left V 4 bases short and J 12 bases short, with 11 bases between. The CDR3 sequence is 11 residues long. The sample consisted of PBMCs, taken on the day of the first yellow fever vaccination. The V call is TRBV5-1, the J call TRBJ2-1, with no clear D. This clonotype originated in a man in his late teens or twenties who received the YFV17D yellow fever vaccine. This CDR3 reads CASSHGDGQFF. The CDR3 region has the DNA TGCGCCAGCAGCCACGGAGACGGGCAGTTCTTC.